The 27 T cell receptor beta chains given below trace back to one sample, sequenced in a study of blood T cells in healthy people across ages. The authors ran a second PCR of roughly 6 to 12 cycles using a sample-barcoded 5' primer and a J-beta primer mix. MiXCR was run by TCRdb on the 5' RACE reads, yielding one entry per CDR3 protein. The sample shows about 720,000 distinct CDR3 sequences, about a fifth of them seen only once. Sequenced input: blood. The receptors originated from a man between 65 and 85 years old in good health.

Only a few counts were recorded for this clonotype. This rearrangement joins TRBV24-1 to TRBJ1-2; D is unclear. Germline CDR1 reads KGHDR; CDR2 reads SFDVKD. There are 14 residues in the CDR3. V lost 1 base and J 7 bases, leaving 12 bases between the germline ends. The CDR3 region has the DNA TGTGCCACCAGTGATTTTACGGCGGTGGGTGGCTACACCTTC. Its protein product is CATSDFTAVGGYTF.

The chain couples TRBV7-2 to TRBJ1-2, with no clear D. V was shortened by 5 bases and J by 8 bases, with 12 bases between the two germline ends. Per the germline V gene, CDR1 is SGHTA and CDR2 is FQGNSA. The CDR3 is made up of 12 amino acids. DNA for the CDR3: TGTGCCAGCAGCCCCCACAGTGGAGGCTACACCTTC. Translating gives CASSPHSGGYTF.

This clonotype was seen a few times. The chain is built from TRBV10-3 and TRBJ2-3; D remains ambiguous. CDR1 and CDR2 from the germline V gene are ENHRY and SYGVKD. Deletions cut 4 bases from V and 0 bases from J, with 5 bases between. CDR3 length equals 13 residues. CDR3 sequence: CAISGLSTDTQYF. In nucleotides, the CDR3 is TGTGCCATCAGTGGGCTTAGCACAGATACGCAGTATTTT.

V is TRBV7-2 and J is TRBJ2-6, with D perhaps TRBD2 (6 bases). This CDR3 has 16 amino acids. CDR1 is SGHTA, CDR2 FQGNSA, per germline. Trimming took 5 bases from V and 1 from J, leaving 12 bases between them. The CDR3 here is CASSTRAGSGANVLTF. CDR3 coding DNA: TGTGCCAGCAGCACTAGAGCGGGTTCTGGGGCCAACGTCCTGACTTTC.

The table lists this clonotype with a few counts. V gene TRBV7-2 combines with J gene TRBJ2-2; TRBD2 agrees at 8 bases. Per the germline V gene, CDR1 is SGHTA and CDR2 is FQGNSA. The CDR3 spans 14 residues. V lost 3 bases to trimming and J lost 6 bases; unmatched junction nucleotides: 3. CDR3 in DNA: TGTGCCAGCAGCTTCGCGGGGGGTGCCGGGGAGCTGTTTTTT. Translating it yields CASSFAGGAGELFF.

This clonotype was detected a few times. The chain links TRBV6-1 to TRBJ2-1; 10 bases align to TRBD2. CDR1 is MNHNS, CDR2 SASEGT, per germline. The V and J ends lost 4 bases and 8 bases, in that order; junction bases with no gene match: 2. There are 13 residues in the CDR3. This CDR3 is CASSVSGGDEQFF. DNA of the CDR3: TGTGCCAGCAGTGTAAGCGGGGGGGATGAGCAGTTCTTC.

J is TRBJ1-1 and V is TRBV4-1; the match to TRBD1 covers 7 bases. CDR3 length: 15 amino acids. Germline CDR1 reads MGHRA; CDR2 reads YSYEKL. With 5 bases clipped from V and 3 bases from J, the junction kept 9 bases outside the gene matches. The CDR3 protein is CASSKETGLDTEAFF. CDR3 DNA: TGCGCCAGCAGCAAGGAGACAGGGTTAGACACTGAAGCTTTCTTT.

The rearrangement joins TRBV7-9 to TRBJ2-4; perhaps D is TRBD1 or TRBD2 (6 bases each). Germline loops: CDR1 SEHNR, CDR2 FQNEAQ (reference sequence). The CDR3 sequence is 15 residues long. Trimming shortened V by 5 bases and J by 7 bases, and 18 bases separated the two germline ends. CDR3 in DNA: TGTGCCAGCAGCCCGGGGGCAGGGGCGTTCAACATTCAGTACTTC. Amino acid sequence: CASSPGAGAFNIQYF.

The chain has TRBV20-1 and TRBJ2-2; TRBD2 matches at 12 bases. The CDR3 sequence is 16 residues long. V shed 4 bases and J 1 base; nucleotides not matched to a gene: 4. Germline values: CDR1 DFQATT, CDR2 SNEGSKA (reference sequence). The CDR3: CSATSGGALNTGELFF. DNA for the CDR3: TGCAGTGCTACTAGCGGGGGGGCCCTGAACACCGGGGAGCTGTTTTTT.

A few counts support this clonotype. This chain connects TRBV7-2 to TRBJ2-3; 8 bases map to TRBD2. The germline V gene encodes CDR1 SGHTA and CDR2 FQGNSA. The junction had 3 bases not matched to a gene; V was cut back by 0 bases and J by 1 base. The CDR3 length is 16 residues. The CDR3 sequence is CASSLATSGRTDTQYF. The CDR3 DNA reads as TGTGCCAGCAGCTTAGCAACTAGCGGACGCACAGATACGCAGTATTTT.

The J gene is TRBJ2-7, the V gene TRBV12-3 or TRBV12-4; D is uncertain. The CDR3 is made up of 14 amino acids. Between the trimmed V and J ends, which lost 3 bases and 5 bases, there was a span of 14 bases. The CDR3 DNA is TGTGCCAGCAGTTTTGGAGAACACCGCAACGAGCAGTACTTC. Translated, it gives CASSFGEHRNEQYF.

The CDR3: CASSQGDTRYEQYF. Here the CDR3 DNA reads TGTGCCAGCAGCCAAGGGGATACCCGGTACGAGCAGTACTTC. The chain employs TRBV3-1 and TRBJ2-5; D call uncertain. The better agreement between TRBJ2-7 and the DNA end casts doubt on the J call. CDR3 length: 14 amino acids. Germline CDR1 LGHDT, CDR2 YNNKEL (reference sequence).

The chain uses TRBV11-3 and TRBJ2-6, with D possibly matching TRBD1 (6 bases). From germline, CDR1 is SGHNT and CDR2 YENEEA. There are 20 residues in the CDR3. V lost 2 bases to trimming and J lost 0 bases, with 20 bases between them. CDR3 nucleotides: TGTGCCAGCAGCTTAAACAACCGGACAGAACCGAGCTCTGGGGCCAACGTCCTGACTTTC. Amino acids: CASSLNNRTEPSSGANVLTF.

This chain joins TRBV5-6 and TRBJ2-2; D is possibly TRBD1 (6 bases). This CDR3 is 16 amino acids long. Trimming took 4 bases from V and 5 from J, leaving 18 bases between them. The germline CDR1 and CDR2 sequences are SGHDT and YYEEEE. The CDR3 region has the DNA TGTGCCAGCAGCCTGGCGCAGGGGTTTAGGACCGGGGAGCTGTTTTTT. Amino acids: CASSLAQGFRTGELFF.

This clonotype was seen more than once but under ten times. The chain links TRBV12-3 or TRBV12-4 to TRBJ2-3; D is undetermined. V lost 4 bases and J 0 bases, leaving 11 bases between the germline ends. The CDR3 is 15 amino acids. The CDR3, as DNA: TGTGCCAGCAGTTGGGGTGGGCCTAGCACAGATACGCAGTATTTT. Protein sequence: CASSWGGPSTDTQYF.

The chain has TRBV18 and TRBJ1-2, with a weak D call TRBD1 (6 bases). This CDR3 region has 15 residues. V was pared by 2 bases and J by 3 bases, with 13 bases between. Germline lookup yields CDR1 KGHSH and CDR2 LQKENI. The CDR3 coding sequence is TGTGCCAGCTCACCAGGCGCAGGGGATCACTATGGCTACACCTTC. Its translation is CASSPGAGDHYGYTF.

The chain uses TRBV20-1 and TRBJ1-4; D remains unclear. Trimming pared 2 bases from V and 5 bases from J, leaving 15 bases between. Germline V gene data show CDR1 as DFQATT and CDR2 as SNEGSKA (reference sequence). The CDR3 has 15 residues. Here the CDR3 DNA reads TGCAGTGCTAGAATTGACCTCGCGAAGAATGAAAAACTGTTTTTT. Amino acids: CSARIDLAKNEKLFF.

This clonotype was seen only a few times. V usage is TRBV6-5 and J usage is TRBJ2-7, with D unclear. CDR3 length: 14 residues. Looked up from germline, CDR1 is MNHEY and CDR2 is SVGAGI. With 0 bases removed from V and 0 bases from J, the gap between germline ends came to 6 bases. CDR3 sequence: CASSYSGRSYEQYF. In DNA form, the CDR3 reads TGTGCCAGCAGTTACTCAGGGCGCTCCTACGAGCAGTACTTC.

This clonotype was counted many times. This chain uses TRBV28 with TRBJ1-2; D possibly corresponds to TRBD1 (5 bases). Germline CDR1 MDHEN, CDR2 SYDVKM. V was cut by 3 bases and J by 3 bases, with 8 bases left in between. This CDR3 has 13 residues. CDR3 loop: CASSFSGYYGYTF. CDR3 DNA: TGTGCCAGCAGTTTCTCAGGGTACTATGGCTACACCTTC.

V gene TRBV20-1 combines with J gene TRBJ1-6; D uncertain. This CDR3 has 12 amino acids. Germline values: CDR1 DFQATT, CDR2 SNEGSKA (reference sequence). V was trimmed by 4 bases and J by 7 bases, leaving 8 bases between them. CDR3 sequence: CSATKQNSPLHF. In nucleotides, the CDR3 is TGCAGTGCTACCAAACAGAATTCACCCCTCCACTTT.

The chain is built from TRBV5-1 and TRBJ2-7; weak D call: TRBD2 (5 bases). Germline values: CDR1 SGHRS, CDR2 YFSETQ. V was cut by 4 bases and J by 3 bases, with 11 bases left in between. This CDR3 is built from 13 residues. CDR3 in DNA: TGCGCCAGCAGCCCGGAGACTATCTACGAGCAGTACTTC. This translates into CASSPETIYEQYF.

This clonotype was seen at least ten times. The V gene is TRBV12-3 or TRBV12-4, the J gene TRBJ2-4; tentatively, D is TRBD1 or TRBD2 (5 bases each). The V end lost 8 bases, the J end lost 3 bases, and 11 bases lay between the germline ends. The CDR3 contains 13 residues. The DNA of the CDR3 is TGTGCCAGCGAGGGGTTTGGCAAAAACATTCAGTACTTC. Its protein product is CASEGFGKNIQYF.

The table lists this clonotype with a few counts. V gene TRBV6-6 combines with J gene TRBJ2-7, with 7 bases lining up with TRBD1. Germline CDR1 is MNHNY and CDR2 is SVGAGI (reference sequence). The V gene end was trimmed by 5 bases and the J gene end by 2 bases; junction bases not matched to a gene: 12. CDR3 length equals 16 residues. CDR3 sequence: CASSHRQGSGAYEQYF. CDR3 nucleotide sequence: TGTGCCAGCAGTCACCGACAGGGATCCGGAGCCTACGAGCAGTACTTC.

In this sample, this clonotype turned up a few times. The gene calls are TRBV7-2 and TRBJ2-1, with 7 bases lining up with TRBD1. The closer fit of TRBJ2-7 to the DNA end suggests the J call may be wrong. Per germline, CDR1 SGHTA and CDR2 FQGNSA. The CDR3 extends over 14 amino acids. The CDR3 protein is CASSLATGSYEQYV. CDR3 coding DNA: TGTGCCAGCAGCTTAGCGACAGGGAGCTACGAGCAGTACGTC.

Regarding this clonotype: The junction departs from germline at one end; a sequencing error may be responsible. This chain links TRBV12-3 or TRBV12-4 with TRBJ2-7, with D possibly called TRBD1 or TRBD2 (5 bases each). CDR3 length: 11 amino acids. The CDR3 DNA sequence: TGTGCCGGCAGTTTATGGGGGGAGCAGTACTTC. It specifies CAGSLWGEQYF.

CDR3 in amino acids: CASSQSTRGGADTQYF. The CDR3 nucleotides are TGTGCCAGCAGCCAGAGTACCAGGGGAGGTGCAGATACGCAGTATTTT. This chain links TRBV7-8 with TRBJ2-3; D possibly uses TRBD1 or TRBD2 (6 bases each). CDR3 size: 16 residues. Trimming took off 5 bases at V and 4 bases at J, with 19 bases between the two ends. Germline CDR1 and CDR2: SGHVS and FQNEAQ.

V and J are TRBV20-1 and TRBJ2-5, with TRBD2 matching over 9 bases. Near its end, the DNA agrees better with TRBJ2-1, so the J call may be wrong. The CDR3 covers 15 residues. Per the germline V gene, CDR1 is DFQATT and CDR2 is SNEGSKA (reference sequence). The CDR3 loop reads CSARDLRGGWNEQFF. The CDR3 DNA is TGCAGTGCTAGAGATCTGCGGGGGGGTTGGAATGAGCAGTTCTTC.